Listed here are 28 T cell receptor beta chains from one sample, sequenced in a study of blood T cells in healthy people across ages. Together with a sample-barcoded 5' primer, a J-beta primer mix was included in a second PCR lasting about 6 to 12 cycles. TCRdb re-derived calls from the 5' RACE reads in MiXCR, one entry per CDR3 protein. The data contain approximately 1.5 million distinct CDR3 sequences, almost 35% of them singletons. The source material was blood. These receptor sequences come from a woman aged 25 to 39 in good health.

The genes are TRBV6-6 and TRBJ1-1, with D uncertain. CDR3 size: 11 residues. CDR1 and CDR2 from the germline V gene are MNHNY and SVGAGI (reference sequence). V was clipped by 10 bases and J by 7 bases, with 13 bases between them. The CDR3 region has the DNA TGTGCCACGTCTGGGGATCTTGAAGCTTTCTTT. Amino acids: CATSGDLEAFF.

As for this clonotype: Sequence at one end of the junction differs from germline and may be a read error. The chain recombines TRBV27 with TRBJ2-7; D is ambiguous. Germline V gene lookup returns CDR1 MNHEY and CDR2 SMNVEV (reference sequence). This CDR3 is built from 13 residues. CDR3 protein: CANSFGVSYEQYF. Written as DNA, the CDR3 is TGTGCCAACAGTTTTGGAGTGTCCTACGAGCAGTACTTC.

This clonotype was counted between two and nine times. The chain is built from TRBV20-1 and TRBJ2-7, with D unclear. Matching the DNA end better, TRBJ2-4 makes the J call doubtful. Germline V gene sequence: CDR1 DFQATT, CDR2 SNEGSKA (reference sequence). CDR3 length equals 11 residues. The CDR3 reads CSATYRDIQYF. DNA of the CDR3: TGCAGTGCTACCTATCGAGACATTCAGTACTTC.

This rearrangement joins TRBV30 to TRBJ2-3; D assignment may be TRBD1 or TRBD2 (6 bases each). CDR1 is GTSNPN and CDR2 is SVGIG in the germline V gene (reference sequence). The CDR3 runs to 15 residues. V was trimmed by 0 bases and J by 5 bases, leaving 15 bases between them. CDR3: CAWSVLRGAEDTQYF. The CDR3 nucleotides read TGTGCCTGGAGTGTACTTAGGGGGGCCGAAGATACGCAGTATTTT. Based on the CDR3 plus reference TRBV30 and TRBJ2-3, the full variable domain is SQTIHQWPATLVQPVGSPLSLECTVEGTSNPNLYWYRQAAGRGLQLLFYSVGIGQISSEVPQNLSASRPQDRQFILSSKKLLLSDSGFYLCAWSVLRGAEDTQYFGPGTRLTVL.

V is TRBV12-3 or TRBV12-4 and J is TRBJ1-3; D is unresolved. This CDR3 contains 12 residues. The V end was cut by 6 bases, the J end by 3 bases, with 6 bases between. CDR3 region: CASRSGGNTIYF. Here the CDR3 DNA reads TGTGCCAGCAGGTCTGGTGGAAACACCATATATTTT.

This clonotype has only a few counts. This sequence joins TRBV7-2 and TRBJ2-7; 7 positions agree with TRBD2. This CDR3 is 14 amino acids long. V dropped 8 bases and J dropped 2; count of bases not matched to a gene: 9. Germline V lookup: CDR1 SGHTA, CDR2 FQGNSA. The CDR3 nucleotides read TGTGCCAGCGGTCCCCCGGGGAGGGCCTACGAGCAGTACTTC. Its translation: CASGPPGRAYEQYF. The variable domain in full, with the rest retrieved from reference TRBV7-2 and TRBJ2-7, is GAGVSQSPSNKVTEKGKDVELRCDPISGHTALYWYRQSLGQGLEFLIYFQGNSAPDKSGLPSDRFSAERTGGSVSTLTIQRTQQEDSAVYLCASGPPGRAYEQYFGPGTRLTVT.

The chain recombines TRBV28 with TRBJ2-7; TRBD2 is a possible D gene (7 bases). Trimming took 2 bases from V and 4 from J, leaving 21 bases between them. Per germline, CDR1 MDHEN and CDR2 SYDVKM. There are 17 residues in the CDR3. The CDR3 sequence is CASSLRGTKAGAYEQYF. The CDR3 bases are TGTGCCAGCAGTTTAAGGGGGACCAAGGCGGGGGCTTACGAGCAGTACTTC. Supplemented by reference TRBV28 and TRBJ2-7, the full variable domain reads DVKVTQSSRYLVKRTGEKVFLECVQDMDHENMFWYRQDPGLGLRLIYFSYDVKMKEKGDIPEGYSVSREKKERFSLILESASTNQTSMYLCASSLRGTKAGAYEQYFGPGTRLTVT.

In its sample, this clonotype was seen a few times. This rearrangement joins TRBV7-9 to TRBJ2-7, with 11 bases lining up with TRBD1. Germline V gene sequence: CDR1 SEHNR, CDR2 FQNEAQ (reference sequence). Trimming removed 6 bases from V and 3 bases from J; junction bases left unmatched: 10. The CDR3 has 16 amino acids. The DNA of the CDR3 is TGTGCCAGCAGTAAAGGACAGGGGGCCTCATACTACGAGCAGTACTTC. Its protein is CASSKGQGASYYEQYF. The full variable domain, with the rest looked up from reference TRBV7-9 and TRBJ2-7, is DTGVSQNPRHKITKRGQNVTFRCDPISEHNRLYWYRQTLGQGPEFLTYFQNEAQLEKSRLLSDRFSAERPKGSFSTLEIQRTEQGDSAMYLCASSKGQGASYYEQYFGPGTRLTVT.

This clonotype turned up a few times. The chain combines TRBV7-3 with TRBJ2-1; 11 bases are a match to TRBD2. The germline V gene has CDR1 SGHTA and CDR2 FQGTGA. The V segment lost 7 bases and the J segment 5 bases; nucleotides outside the gene matches: 7. The CDR3 consists of 15 residues. Here the CDR3 DNA reads TGTGCCAGCAACCAAACTAGCGGGGGCCACAATGAGCAGTTCTTC. Protein sequence: CASNQTSGGHNEQFF. Based on the CDR3 plus reference TRBV7-3 and TRBJ2-1, the full variable domain is GAGVSQTPSNKVTEKGKYVELRCDPISGHTALYWYRQSLGQGPEFLIYFQGTGAADDSGLPNDRFFAVRPEGSVSTLKIQRTERGDSAVYLCASNQTSGGHNEQFFGPGTRLTVL.

Worth noting for this clonotype: A read error may produce the germline difference seen at one junction end. This chain links TRBV6-1 with TRBJ2-5, with D maybe TRBD1 (7 bases). The CDR3 is 14 amino acids. Germline CDR1 MNHNS, CDR2 SASEGT. The CDR3 spells CVSRRGPGQETQYF. The CDR3 bases are TGTGTCAGCAGGAGGGGGCCGGGGCAAGAGACCCAGTACTTC.

The V and J genes are TRBV27 and TRBJ2-1; 9 positions agree with TRBD2. The J call may be faulty, since TRBJ2-7 better matches the DNA end. Looked up from germline, CDR1 is MNHEY and CDR2 is SMNVEV (reference sequence). The CDR3 consists of 16 residues. The CDR3 sequence: CASSLLVAGVLNEQYF. The CDR3 DNA reads TGTGCCAGCAGTTTATTAGTAGCGGGAGTCCTCAACGAGCAGTACTTC.

The sample holds a few counts of this clonotype. The rearrangement uses TRBV27 and TRBJ2-4, with no clear D. The germline V gene encodes CDR1 MNHEY and CDR2 SMNVEV (reference sequence). The CDR3 has 15 residues. Trimming removed 4 bases at V and 1 base at J, with 11 bases between. As DNA, the CDR3 is TGTGCCAGCAGTTGGAGCGTAGGCGCCAAAAACATTCAGTACTTC. Its translation is CASSWSVGAKNIQYF.

This clonotype was recorded at least ten times. This chain joins TRBV2 and TRBJ2-3; a possible D gene is TRBD2 (6 bases). There are 15 residues in the CDR3. V was shortened by 7 bases and J by 1 base, with 15 bases between the two germline ends. Germline V gives CDR1 SNHLY, CDR2 FYNNEI. In DNA, the CDR3 is TGTGCCAGCACCACTCGTTCGGGGGGCACAGATACGCAGTATTTT. Amino acid sequence: CASTTRSGGTDTQYF. The variable domain in full, with the rest retrieved from reference TRBV2 and TRBJ2-3, is EPEVTQTPSHQVTQMGQEVILRCVPISNHLYFYWYRQILGQKVEFLVSFYNNEISEKSEIFDDQFSVERPDGSNFTLKIRSTKLEDSAMYFCASTTRSGGTDTQYFGPGTRLTVL.

Details on this clonotype: This CDR3 fails to terminate in the conserved phenylalanine or tryptophan, so it likely reflects a read error. This chain joins TRBV7-6 and TRBJ2-7, with 7 bases identical to TRBD1. The V and J ends lost 1 base and 3 bases, in that order; junction bases with no gene match: 6. Looked up from germline, CDR1 is SGHVS and CDR2 is FNYEAQ. This CDR3 has 15 amino acids. The CDR3 DNA reads as TGTGCCAGCAGCTTAGGACAGGGTCCGAACTACGAGCAGTACTCC. Its translation: CASSLGQGPNYEQYS.

This clonotype was counted a few times. The chain employs TRBV7-9 and TRBJ2-7; no reliable D call. CDR1 is SEHNR and CDR2 is FQNEAQ in the germline V gene (reference sequence). Trimming took 1 base from V and 3 from J, leaving 10 bases between them. The CDR3 loop spans 14 amino acids. This CDR3 is CASSLGKALYEQYF. The CDR3 DNA sequence: TGTGCCAGCAGCTTAGGCAAAGCTCTCTACGAGCAGTACTTC.

The gene calls are TRBV20-1 and TRBJ2-5; D is perhaps TRBD2 (5 bases). The CDR3 loop spans 12 amino acids. Per germline, CDR1 DFQATT and CDR2 SNEGSKA (reference sequence). The chain's CDR3 is CSEAGDSEARYF. CDR3 nucleotides: TGCAGCGAGGCGGGTGACTCGGAGGCCCGGTACTTC.

V is TRBV9 and J is TRBJ2-3; a weak D match, TRBD1 (5 bases). Germline V gives CDR1 SGDLS, CDR2 YYNGEE. CDR3 length equals 18 residues. V shed 5 bases and J shed 1 base, with 23 bases lying between them. The CDR3 DNA is TGTGCCAGCAGAACCTACAGGTTTTCGGCGTTTTGCACAGATACGCAGTATTTT. Its translation: CASRTYRFSAFCTDTQYF.

This clonotype was counted at least ten times. The chain combines TRBV4-2 with TRBJ2-7, with a possible D match to TRBD1 (5 bases). Trimming shortened V by 5 bases and J by 1 base, and 12 bases separated the two germline ends. Germline loops: CDR1 LGHNA, CDR2 YNFKEQ. This CDR3 is 14 amino acids long. This CDR3 is CASSASRGSYEQYF. CDR3 DNA: TGTGCCAGCAGCGCGAGTAGGGGATCCTACGAGCAGTACTTC.

There are a few counts of this clonotype. Compared with germline, one end of the junction differs, possibly owing to a read error. The chain is built from TRBV6-6 and TRBJ1-2, with 9 bases aligning to TRBD1. CDR1 is MNHNY and CDR2 is SVGAGI in the germline V gene (reference sequence). CDR3 length equals 14 residues. The CDR3 DNA reads as TGTGCCAGCAGTAACTCGGACAGGGGTCCTGGCTACACCTTC. Translating it yields CASSNSDRGPGYTF.

There are a few counts of this clonotype. V usage is TRBV9 and J usage is TRBJ2-3; D unresolved. The CDR3 sequence is 14 residues long. The germline V gene has CDR1 SGDLS and CDR2 YYNGEE. Trimming stripped 3 bases from V and 2 bases from J, with 10 bases between. CDR3 sequence reads: CASSAAILTDTQYF. The CDR3 bases are TGTGCCAGCAGCGCCGCGATTCTCACAGATACGCAGTATTTT.

This clonotype has more than one count but fewer than ten. The gene calls are TRBV7-9 and TRBJ1-1; 7 bases agree with TRBD1. The CDR3 sequence is 14 residues long. The V gene end was trimmed by 4 bases and the J gene end by 2 bases; junction bases not matched to a gene: 4. Germline CDR1 reads SEHNR; CDR2 reads FQNEAQ (reference sequence). The CDR3 here is CASSSQGSNTEAFF. The CDR3 nucleotides read TGTGCCAGCAGCTCACAGGGGTCAAACACTGAAGCTTTCTTT.

This clonotype appeared a few times. The chain couples TRBV5-6 to TRBJ1-1, with a possible D match to TRBD1 (5 bases). The V gene's germline CDR1 is SGHDT and CDR2 YYEEEE. V was trimmed by 0 bases and J by 5 bases, leaving 14 bases between them. The length of the CDR3 is 15 residues. CDR3 sequence: CASSLAWGGDTEAFF. For the CDR3, the DNA is TGTGCCAGCAGCTTGGCGTGGGGAGGGGATACTGAAGCTTTCTTT.

This clonotype was counted a few times. The rearrangement uses TRBV12-3 or TRBV12-4 and TRBJ1-2; the D is unclear. CDR3 length: 14 residues. Trimming stripped 6 bases from V and 8 bases from J, with 19 bases between. The CDR3 sequence is CASRLTGSPGGYTF. DNA of the CDR3: TGTGCCAGCAGACTAACGGGATCCCCTGGAGGCTACACCTTC.

The CDR3 sequence is CSARLANYEQYF. The CDR3 DNA follows: TGCAGTGCTAGGCTAGCGAACTACGAGCAGTACTTC. This chain links TRBV20-1 with TRBJ2-5; D is perhaps TRBD2 (6 bases). The last part of the DNA fits TRBJ2-7 better; the J call may be wrong. The CDR3 consists of 12 residues. The germline gives CDR1 DFQATT, CDR2 SNEGSKA (reference sequence).

The chain employs TRBV3-1 and TRBJ2-1; TRBD1 matches at 8 bases. Germline-derived CDR1 and CDR2 are LGHDT and YNNKEL (reference sequence). The CDR3 extends over 17 amino acids. After removal of 3 bases from V and 2 bases from J, the junction contained 9 bases not matched to a gene. As DNA, the CDR3 is TGTGCCAGCAGCCACGGACAGGGCCGGACTACCTACAATGAGCAGTTCTTC. This gives the protein CASSHGQGRTTYNEQFF.

The rearrangement joins TRBV5-1 to TRBJ2-1, with 11 bases aligning to TRBD2. The CDR3 sequence is 17 residues long. Trimming took 0 bases from V and 5 from J; bases not matched to a gene: 7. Germline V gene sequence: CDR1 SGHRS, CDR2 YFSETQ. The CDR3 sequence is CASSLVRPGLADNEQFF. CDR3 nucleotide sequence: TGCGCCAGCAGCTTGGTACGGCCGGGACTAGCGGACAATGAGCAGTTCTTC.

This clonotype has more than one count but fewer than ten. This chain uses TRBV20-1 with TRBJ1-5, with D unresolved. The CDR3 extends over 15 amino acids. CDR1 and CDR2 from the germline V gene are DFQATT and SNEGSKA (reference sequence). Trimming removed 6 bases from V and 2 bases from J, with 17 bases in between. This CDR3 is CSAVEPLSGNQPQHF. The CDR3 bases are TGCAGTGCAGTTGAACCGTTGTCTGGCAATCAGCCCCAGCATTTT.

The V gene is TRBV3-1, the J gene TRBJ2-1, with 11 nucleotides matching TRBD2. The CDR3 sequence is 15 residues long. The V segment lost 3 bases and the J segment 6 bases; nucleotides outside the gene matches: 4. Germline lookup yields CDR1 LGHDT and CDR2 YNNKEL (reference sequence). CDR3 bases: TGTGCCAGCAGCCAGCCTAGCGGGGGGACCAATGAGCAGTTCTTC. Translating it yields CASSQPSGGTNEQFF.